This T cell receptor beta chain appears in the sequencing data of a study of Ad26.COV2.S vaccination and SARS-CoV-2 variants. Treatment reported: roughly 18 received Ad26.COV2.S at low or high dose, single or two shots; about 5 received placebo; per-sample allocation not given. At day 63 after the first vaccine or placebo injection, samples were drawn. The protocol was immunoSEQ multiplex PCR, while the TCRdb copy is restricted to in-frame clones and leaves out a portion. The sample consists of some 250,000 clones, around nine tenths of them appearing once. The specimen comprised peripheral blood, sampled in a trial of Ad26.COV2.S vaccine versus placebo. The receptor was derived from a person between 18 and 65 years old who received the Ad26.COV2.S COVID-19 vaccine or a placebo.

The chain's CDR3 is CASSPSTSGGMNTGELFF. CDR3 DNA: TGTGCCAGCAGCCCTTCTACTAGCGGGGGGATGAACACCGGGGAGCTGTTTTTT. V and J are TRBV6-2 or TRBV6-3 and TRBJ2-2; 12 bases line up with TRBD2. In germline, CDR1 is MNHEY, CDR2 SVGEGT. The CDR3 extends over 18 amino acids. With V trimmed by 6 bases and J by 1 base, 9 bases remained unmatched.